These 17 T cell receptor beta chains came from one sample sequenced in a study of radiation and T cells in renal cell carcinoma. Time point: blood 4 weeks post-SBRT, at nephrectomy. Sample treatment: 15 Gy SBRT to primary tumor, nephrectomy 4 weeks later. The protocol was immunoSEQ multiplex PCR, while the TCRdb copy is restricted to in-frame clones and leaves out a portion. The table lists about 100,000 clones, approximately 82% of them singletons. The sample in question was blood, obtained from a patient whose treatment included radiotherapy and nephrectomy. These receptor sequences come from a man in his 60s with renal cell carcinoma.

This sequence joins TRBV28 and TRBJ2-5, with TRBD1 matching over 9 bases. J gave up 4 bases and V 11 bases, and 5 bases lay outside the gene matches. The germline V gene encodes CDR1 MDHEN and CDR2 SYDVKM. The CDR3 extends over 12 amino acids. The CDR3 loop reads CAAEQGAETQYF. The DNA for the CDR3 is TGTGCCGCAGAACAGGGGGCAGAGACCCAGTACTTC.

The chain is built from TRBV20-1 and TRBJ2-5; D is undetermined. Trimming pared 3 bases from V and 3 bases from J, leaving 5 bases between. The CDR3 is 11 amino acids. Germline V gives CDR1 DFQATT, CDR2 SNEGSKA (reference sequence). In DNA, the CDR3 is TGCAGTGCTAGTGAGGAAGAGACCCAGTACTTC. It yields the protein CSASEEETQYF.

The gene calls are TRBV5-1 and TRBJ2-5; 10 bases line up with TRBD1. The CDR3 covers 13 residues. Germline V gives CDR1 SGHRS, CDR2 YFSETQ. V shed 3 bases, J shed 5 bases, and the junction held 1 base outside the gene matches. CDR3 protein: CASSWTGGETQYF. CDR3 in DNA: TGCGCCAGCAGCTGGACAGGGGGGGAGACCCAGTACTTC.

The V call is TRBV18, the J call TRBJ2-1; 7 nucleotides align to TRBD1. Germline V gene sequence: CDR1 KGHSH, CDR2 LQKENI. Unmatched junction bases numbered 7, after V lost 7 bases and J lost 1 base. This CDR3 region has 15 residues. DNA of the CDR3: TGTGCCAGCTTCACAGCGGACAGGTCCTACAATGAGCAGTTCTTC. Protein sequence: CASFTADRSYNEQFF.

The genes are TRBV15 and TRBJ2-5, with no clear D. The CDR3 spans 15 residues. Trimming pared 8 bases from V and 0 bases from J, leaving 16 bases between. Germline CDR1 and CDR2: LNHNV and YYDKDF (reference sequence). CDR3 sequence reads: CATPQSRTYQETQYF. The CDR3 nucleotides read TGTGCCACCCCGCAGAGTAGGACGTACCAAGAGACCCAGTACTTC.

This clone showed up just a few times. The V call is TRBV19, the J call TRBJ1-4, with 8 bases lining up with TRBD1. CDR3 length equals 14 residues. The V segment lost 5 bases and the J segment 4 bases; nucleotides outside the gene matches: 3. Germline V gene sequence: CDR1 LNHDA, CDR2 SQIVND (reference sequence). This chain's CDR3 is CASSQGANNEKLFF. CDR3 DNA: TGTGCCAGTAGTCAGGGGGCTAATAATGAAAAACTGTTTTTT.

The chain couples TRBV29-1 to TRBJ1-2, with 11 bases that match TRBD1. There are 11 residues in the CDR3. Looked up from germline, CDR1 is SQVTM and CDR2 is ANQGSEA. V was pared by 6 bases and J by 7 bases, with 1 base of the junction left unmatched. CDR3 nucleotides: TGCAGCGTGGGGACAGGGGGTGGCTACACCTTC. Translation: CSVGTGGGYTF.

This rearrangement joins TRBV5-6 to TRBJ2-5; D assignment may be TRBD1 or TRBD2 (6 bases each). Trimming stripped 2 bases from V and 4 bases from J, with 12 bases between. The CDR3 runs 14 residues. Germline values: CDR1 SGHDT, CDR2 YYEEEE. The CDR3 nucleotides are TGTGCCAGCAGCTTATTCGGAGGGGGAGAGACCCAGTACTTC. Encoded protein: CASSLFGGGETQYF. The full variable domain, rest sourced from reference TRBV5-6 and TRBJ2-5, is DAGVTQSPTHLIKTRGQQVTLRCSPKSGHDTVSWYQQALGQGPQFIFQYYEEEERQRGNFPDRFSGHQFPNYSSELNVNALLLGDSALYLCASSLFGGGETQYFGPGTRLLVL.

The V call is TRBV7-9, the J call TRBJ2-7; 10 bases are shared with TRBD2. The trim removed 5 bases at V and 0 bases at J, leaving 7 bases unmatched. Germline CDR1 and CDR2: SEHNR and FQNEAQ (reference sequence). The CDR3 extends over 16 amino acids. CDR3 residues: CASSIKSGRGSYEQYF. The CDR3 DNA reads TGTGCCAGCAGCATAAAGAGCGGGAGGGGCTCCTACGAGCAGTACTTC.

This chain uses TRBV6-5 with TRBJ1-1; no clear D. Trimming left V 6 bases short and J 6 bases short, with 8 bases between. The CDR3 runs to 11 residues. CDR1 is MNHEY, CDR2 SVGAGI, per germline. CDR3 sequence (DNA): TGTGCCAGCAGGAACTTACCTGAAGCTTTCTTT. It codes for CASRNLPEAFF.

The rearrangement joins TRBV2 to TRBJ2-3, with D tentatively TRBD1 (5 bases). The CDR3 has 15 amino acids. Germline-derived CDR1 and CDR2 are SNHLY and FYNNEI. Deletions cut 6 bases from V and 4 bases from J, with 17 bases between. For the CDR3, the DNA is TGTGCCAGCAGGAAGGCAGGGCTTGGGGCAGATACGCAGTATTTT. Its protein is CASRKAGLGADTQYF.

CDR3 sequence reads: CASGPAMNTGELFF. In nucleotides, the CDR3 is TGTGCCAGCGGTCCCGCTATGAACACCGGGGAGCTGTTTTTT. The gene calls are TRBV6-6 and TRBJ2-2; no definite D call. V lost 8 bases to trimming and J lost 1 base, with 11 bases between them. There are 14 residues in the CDR3. Germline V lookup: CDR1 MNHNY, CDR2 SVGAGI (reference sequence).

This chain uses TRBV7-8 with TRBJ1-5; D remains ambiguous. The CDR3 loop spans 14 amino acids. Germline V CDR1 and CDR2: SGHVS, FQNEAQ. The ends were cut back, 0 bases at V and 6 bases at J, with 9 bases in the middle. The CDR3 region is CASSLAAGGQPQHF. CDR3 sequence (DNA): TGTGCCAGCAGCTTAGCGGCAGGAGGTCAGCCCCAGCATTTT.

This CDR3 is CASSVATNTEAFF. CDR3 bases: TGTGCCAGCAGCGTAGCTACGAACACTGAAGCTTTCTTT. The rearrangement joins TRBV9 to TRBJ1-1; D gene unclear. The CDR3 runs 13 residues. Trimming took 0 bases from V and 1 from J, leaving 4 bases between them. Germline CDR1 is SGDLS and CDR2 is YYNGEE.

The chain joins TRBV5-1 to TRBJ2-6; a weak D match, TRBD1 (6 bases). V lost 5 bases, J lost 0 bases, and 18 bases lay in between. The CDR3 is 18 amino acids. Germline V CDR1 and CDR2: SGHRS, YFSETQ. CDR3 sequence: CASRSLTGLNSGANVLTF. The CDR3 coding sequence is TGCGCCAGCAGATCCTTGACAGGCCTCAACTCTGGGGCCAACGTCCTGACTTTC. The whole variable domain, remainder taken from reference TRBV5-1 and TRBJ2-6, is KAGVTQTPRYLIKTRGQQVTLSCSPISGHRSVSWYQQTPGQGLQFLFEYFSETQRNKGNFPGRFSGRQFSNSRSEMNVSTLELGDSALYLCASRSLTGLNSGANVLTFGAGSRLTVL.

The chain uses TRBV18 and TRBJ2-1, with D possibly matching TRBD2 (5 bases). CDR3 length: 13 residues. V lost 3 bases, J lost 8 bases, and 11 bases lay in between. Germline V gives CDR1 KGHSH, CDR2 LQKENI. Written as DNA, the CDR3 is TGTGCCAGCTCACCGCGGGTCGGGCATGAGCAGTTCTTC. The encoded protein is CASSPRVGHEQFF.

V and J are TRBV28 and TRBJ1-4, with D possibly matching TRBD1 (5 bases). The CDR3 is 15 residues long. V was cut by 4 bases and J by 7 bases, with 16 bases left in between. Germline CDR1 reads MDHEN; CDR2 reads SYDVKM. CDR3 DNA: TGTGCCAGCAGTTACCCGGGCCAGGGAGGTGAAAAACTGTTTTTT. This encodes CASSYPGQGGEKLFF.